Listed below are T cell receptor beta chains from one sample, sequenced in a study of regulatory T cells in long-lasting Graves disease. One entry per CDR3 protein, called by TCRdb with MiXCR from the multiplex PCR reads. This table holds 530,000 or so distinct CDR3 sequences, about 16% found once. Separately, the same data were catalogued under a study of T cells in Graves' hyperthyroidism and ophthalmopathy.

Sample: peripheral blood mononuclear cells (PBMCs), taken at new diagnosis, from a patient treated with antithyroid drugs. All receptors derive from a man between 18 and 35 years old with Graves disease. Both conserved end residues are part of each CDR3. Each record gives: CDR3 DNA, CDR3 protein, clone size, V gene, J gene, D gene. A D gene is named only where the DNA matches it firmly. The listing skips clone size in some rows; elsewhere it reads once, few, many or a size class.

TGTGCCAGCTCACTCCCTAGCGGGAGGGCCTCCTACGAGCAGTACTTC,CASSLPSGRASYEQYF,many,TRBV18,TRBJ2-7,TRBD2
TGTGCCAGCAGCCCCTCTCGGGGGAATGAGCAGTTCTTC,CASSPSRGNEQFF,many,TRBV7-9,TRBJ2-1,-
TGCGCCAGCAGTGAATCTAGCGGGGCGGGATATACGCAGTATTTT,CASSESSGAGYTQYF,-,TRBV10-2,TRBJ2-3,TRBD2
TGTGCCAGCAGCGACCTGCAGCGGAGCAATGAGCAGTTCTTC,CASSDLQRSNEQFF,-,TRBV7-2,TRBJ2-1,-
TGTGCCAGCGGACAGGGGCTGGAGCAGTACTTC,CASGQGLEQYF,few,TRBV12-3/TRBV12-4,TRBJ2-7,TRBD1
TGTGCCAGCAGTGAGGGGCAGGGGGCCACAGATACGCAGTATTTT,CASSEGQGATDTQYF,-,TRBV6-4,TRBJ2-3,TRBD1
TGTGCCACCTCCCTAGGGGGCTCCCACAATGAGCAGTTCTTC,CATSLGGSHNEQFF,-,TRBV24-1,TRBJ2-1,TRBD1
TGTGCCAGCAGCGATCCCGGGCGGGGGGGAGTGAACACTGAAGCTTTCTTT,CASSDPGRGGVNTEAFF,-,TRBV5-4,TRBJ1-1,-
TGTGCCAGCAGTTCCCCCTGGGAGATTGGCTACAATGAGCAGTTCTTC,CASSSPWEIGYNEQFF,few,TRBV12-3/TRBV12-4,TRBJ2-1,-
TGCGCCAGCAGGGGACATACCGGGACTGCAGTCTACGAGCAGTACTTC,CASRGHTGTAVYEQYF,-,TRBV4-1,TRBJ2-7,-
TGTGCCAGCAGCGGCGCCCTTTTAGGCACCGGGGAGCTGTTTTTT,CASSGALLGTGELFF,-,TRBV9,TRBJ2-2,-
TGCAGCACCGAGGGTCCAGGATTAAAAGAGACCCAGTACTTC,CSTEGPGLKETQYF,many,TRBV29-1,TRBJ2-5,-
TGTGCCACCAGTGATGGGGACAGGGGATATGGCTACACCTTC,CATSDGDRGYGYTF,many,TRBV24-1,TRBJ1-2,TRBD1
TGTGCCAGCAGCCAAGCCGCGAGGGGGGGAGCTTTCTTT,CASSQAARGGAFF,many,TRBV3-1,TRBJ1-1,-
TGTGCCAGCGCCTCCATAGCGGGAGCCGGAGATACGCAGTATTTT,CASASIAGAGDTQYF,few,TRBV6-2/TRBV6-3,TRBJ2-3,TRBD2
TGCGCCAGCAGCTTGTCGGTCAGGGGTGAAGGAGAGACCCAGTACTTC,CASSLSVRGEGETQYF,-,TRBV5-1,TRBJ2-5,-
TGTGCCAGCAGCTTAGTCGCACTAGCGGGAGTGAGCTACGAGCAGTACTTC,CASSLVALAGVSYEQYF,many,TRBV7-8,TRBJ2-7,TRBD2
TGTGCCAGCAGTGGTCTGCGGGCGAGCACAGATACGCAGTATTTT,CASSGLRASTDTQYF,many,TRBV6-2/TRBV6-3,TRBJ2-3,-
TGTGCCAGCAGAGGGAGGGCCATGGATACGCAGTATTTT,CASRGRAMDTQYF,many,TRBV28,TRBJ2-3,TRBD2
TGTGCCACCAGCAGAGTTCATACCAGTATCATGAACACTGAAGCTTTCTTT,CATSRVHTSIMNTEAFF,few,TRBV15,TRBJ1-1,-
TGTGCCAGCTCTCCGACAGTGGACACTGAAGCTTTCTTT,CASSPTVDTEAFF,-,TRBV18,TRBJ1-1,-
TGTGCCAGCAGGGCCCGAGGGGGGCTCTATGGCTACACCTTC,CASRARGGLYGYTF,many,TRBV27,TRBJ1-2,-
TGTGCCACTACAGCGAAGGGGGCTCGGGAGACCCAGTACTTC,CATTAKGARETQYF,-,TRBV6-1,TRBJ2-5,TRBD1
TGTGCCAGCAGTTACGAGACAGATACGCAGTATTTT,CASSYETDTQYF,many,TRBV6-2/TRBV6-3,TRBJ2-3,-
TGTGCCAGCAGTTTGGAAAAAGCTTTCTTT,CASSLEKAFF,many,TRBV28,TRBJ1-1,-
TGCAGTGCTAGATCCACCGGAGCCTACAATGAGCAGTTCTTC,CSARSTGAYNEQFF,many,TRBV20-1,TRBJ2-1,-
TGTGCCAGCAGTTTTATCGGGGACAGGGAAGGGGAAAACATTCAGTACTTC,CASSFIGDREGENIQYF,many,TRBV12-3/TRBV12-4,TRBJ2-4,TRBD1
TGTGCCAGCACCAAACTCTCCCAGCCCCAGCATTTT,CASTKLSQPQHF,many,TRBV28,TRBJ1-5,-
TGTGCCAGCAGTTTAGTTTTCATCGGCCGAAACACCATATATTTT,CASSLVFIGRNTIYF,few,TRBV12-3/TRBV12-4,TRBJ1-3,-
TGTGCCAGCAGCGAGACAGGGCTCTATGGCTACACCTTC,CASSETGLYGYTF,few,TRBV9,TRBJ1-2,TRBD1
TGCAGTGCTTCGGTCCGGACAGCTAACTATGGCTACACCTTC,CSASVRTANYGYTF,-,TRBV20-1,TRBJ1-2,-
TGTGCCAGCAGTCCCCGGGACAGGGCGGGGAATGAGCAGTTCTTC,CASSPRDRAGNEQFF,-,TRBV6-1,TRBJ2-1,TRBD1
TGTGCCAGCAGCTTCGGTGGGGGATACAATGAGCAGTTCTTC,CASSFGGGYNEQFF,few,TRBV5-6,TRBJ2-1,-
TGTGCCAGCAGTCTCCAATTTGGCACAGATACGCAGTATTTT,CASSLQFGTDTQYF,once,TRBV27,TRBJ2-3,-
TGTGCCAGCAGTTTACAACCAGGGGCCTATGGCTACACCTTC,CASSLQPGAYGYTF,-,TRBV12-3/TRBV12-4,TRBJ1-2,-